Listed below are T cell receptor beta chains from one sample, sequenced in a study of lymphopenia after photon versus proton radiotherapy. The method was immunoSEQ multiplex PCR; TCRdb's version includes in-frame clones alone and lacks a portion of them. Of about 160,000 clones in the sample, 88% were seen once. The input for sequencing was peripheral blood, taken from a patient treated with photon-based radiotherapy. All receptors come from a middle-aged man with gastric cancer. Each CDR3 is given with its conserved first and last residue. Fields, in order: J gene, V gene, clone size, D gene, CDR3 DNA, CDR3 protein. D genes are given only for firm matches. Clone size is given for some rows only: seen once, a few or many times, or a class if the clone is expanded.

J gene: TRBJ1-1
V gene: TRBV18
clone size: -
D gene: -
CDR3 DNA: TGTGCCAGCTCACCACTAGAGGGTGTCACTGAAGCTTTCTTT
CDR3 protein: CASSPLEGVTEAFF

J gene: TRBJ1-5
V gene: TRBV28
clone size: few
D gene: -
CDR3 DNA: TGTGCCACCAACTCCATTCCAAGCAATCAGCCCCAGCATTTT
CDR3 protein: CATNSIPSNQPQHF

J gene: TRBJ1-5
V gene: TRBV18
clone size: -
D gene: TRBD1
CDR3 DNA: TGTGCCAGCTCACCACTAGGGACAGCTAATAGCAATCAGCCCCAGCATTTT
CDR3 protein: CASSPLGTANSNQPQHF

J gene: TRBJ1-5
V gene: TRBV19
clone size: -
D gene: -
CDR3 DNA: TGTGCCAGTAGTATTCAGGGAGAACAGCCCCAGCATTTT
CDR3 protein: CASSIQGEQPQHF

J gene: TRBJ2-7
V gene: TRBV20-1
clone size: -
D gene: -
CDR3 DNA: TGCAGTGCCCTCTCGACAGACGAGCAGTACTTC
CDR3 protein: CSALSTDEQYF

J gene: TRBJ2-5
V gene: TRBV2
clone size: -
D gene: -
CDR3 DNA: TGTGCCAGCAGTGATAGGGGGACCTTCAAAGAGACCCAGTACTTC
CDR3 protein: CASSDRGTFKETQYF

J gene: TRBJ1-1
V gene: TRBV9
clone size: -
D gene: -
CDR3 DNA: TGTGCCAGCAGCGTAGCTACAGGGTTCGTCGCTGAAGCTTTCTTT
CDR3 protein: CASSVATGFVAEAFF

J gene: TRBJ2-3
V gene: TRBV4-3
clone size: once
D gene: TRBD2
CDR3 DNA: TGCGCCAGCAGCCAAGATGGAGCGGGAACAGATACGCAGTATTTT
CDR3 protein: CASSQDGAGTDTQYF

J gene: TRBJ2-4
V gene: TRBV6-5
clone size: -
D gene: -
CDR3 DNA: TGTGCCAGCAGCTCGGGACGTACCTCTGGAAACATTCAGTACTTC
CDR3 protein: CASSSGRTSGNIQYF

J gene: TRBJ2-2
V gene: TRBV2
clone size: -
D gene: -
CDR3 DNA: TGTGCCAGCAGAGCACTGGACGGGAACACCGGGGAGCTGTTTTTT
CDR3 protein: CASRALDGNTGELFF

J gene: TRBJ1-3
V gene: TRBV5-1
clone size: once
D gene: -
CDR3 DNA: TGCGCCAGCAGCTTAGTATTTGGGATCTCTGGAAACACCATATATTTT
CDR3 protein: CASSLVFGISGNTIYF

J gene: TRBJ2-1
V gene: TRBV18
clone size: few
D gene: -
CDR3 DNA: TGTGCCAGCTCACCACGCAGGGAGAATGAGCAGTTCTTC
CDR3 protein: CASSPRRENEQFF

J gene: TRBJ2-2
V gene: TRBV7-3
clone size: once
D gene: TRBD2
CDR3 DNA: TGTGCCAGCAGCTTCGTACAAGGAGCGGGAGGGCGGGTGTTTTTT
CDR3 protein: CASSFVQGAGGRVFF

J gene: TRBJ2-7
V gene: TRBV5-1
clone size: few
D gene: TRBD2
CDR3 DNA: TGCGCCAGCACAGCGGGAGATGCCTTCTACGAGCAGTACTTC
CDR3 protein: CASTAGDAFYEQYF

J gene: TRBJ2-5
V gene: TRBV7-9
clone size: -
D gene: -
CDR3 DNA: TGTGCCAGCAGCTTCGAAGGAGGGCAAGAGACCCAGTACTTC
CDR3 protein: CASSFEGGQETQYF

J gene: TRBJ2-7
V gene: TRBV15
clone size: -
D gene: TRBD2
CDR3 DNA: TGTGCCACCAGCGTCCTGGGGGGGTCCGAGCAGTACTTC
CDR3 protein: CATSVLGGSEQYF

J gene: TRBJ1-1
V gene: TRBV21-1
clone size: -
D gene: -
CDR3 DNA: TGTGCCTTACTCCGGGAGGGAAACACTGAAGCTTTCTTT
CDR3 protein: CALLREGNTEAFF

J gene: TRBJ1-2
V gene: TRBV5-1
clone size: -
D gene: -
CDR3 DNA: TGCGCCAGCAGCTCTTGGACAGCGGATGGCTACACCTTC
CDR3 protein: CASSSWTADGYTF